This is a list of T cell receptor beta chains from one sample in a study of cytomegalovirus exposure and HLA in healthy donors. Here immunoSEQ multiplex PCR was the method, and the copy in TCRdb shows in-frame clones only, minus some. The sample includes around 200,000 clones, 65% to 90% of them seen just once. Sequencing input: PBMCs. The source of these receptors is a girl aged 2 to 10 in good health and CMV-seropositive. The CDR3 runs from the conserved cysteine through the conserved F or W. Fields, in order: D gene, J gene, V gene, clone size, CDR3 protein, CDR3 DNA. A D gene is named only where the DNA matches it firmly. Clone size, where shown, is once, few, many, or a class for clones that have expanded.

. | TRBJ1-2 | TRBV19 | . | CASSAGTYGYTF | TGTGCCAGTAGTGCCGGGACTTATGGCTACACCTTC
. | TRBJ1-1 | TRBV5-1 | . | CASSLDWMDYPAFEAFF | TGCGCCAGCAGCTTGGACTGGATGGACTACCCCGCTTTTGAAGCTTTCTTT
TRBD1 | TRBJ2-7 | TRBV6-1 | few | CASSGGTGAYEQYF | TGTGCCAGCAGTGGTGGGACAGGAGCCTACGAGCAGTACTTC
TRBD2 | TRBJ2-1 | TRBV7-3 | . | CASSPLGTSGKTNEQFF | TGTGCCAGCAGCCCCCTCGGGACTAGCGGGAAAACAAATGAGCAGTTCTTC
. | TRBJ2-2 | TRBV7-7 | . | CASSRENTGELFF | TGTGCTAGCAGTCGGGAGAACACCGGGGAGCTGTTTTTT
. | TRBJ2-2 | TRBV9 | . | CASSVRGTGELFF | TGTGCCAGCAGCGTTCGAGGCACCGGGGAGCTGTTTTTT
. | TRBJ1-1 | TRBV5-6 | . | CASSSLRVEAFF | TGTGCCAGCAGCTCCTTACGGGTTGAAGCTTTCTTT
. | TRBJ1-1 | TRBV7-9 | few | CASSLSFTEAFF | TGTGCCAGCAGCTTATCATTCACTGAAGCTTTCTTT
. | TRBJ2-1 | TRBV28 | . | CASSLLSPGNNEQFF | TGTGCCAGCAGTTTGCTTTCCCCCGGGAACAATGAGCAGTTCTTC
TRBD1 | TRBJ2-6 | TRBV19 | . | CASSLRDSRRISGANVLTF | TGTGCCAGTAGCCTTCGGGACAGTAGAAGAATCTCTGGGGCCAACGTCCTGACTTTC
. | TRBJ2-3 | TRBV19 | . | CASSMMGLGRTDTQYF | TGTGCCAGTAGTATGATGGGGCTAGGGCGAACAGATACGCAGTATTTT
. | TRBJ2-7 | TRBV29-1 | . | CSVIDKDSYEQYF | TGCAGCGTTATTGACAAGGATTCCTACGAGCAGTACTTC
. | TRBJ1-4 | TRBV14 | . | CASSQPQGYHNEKLFF | TGTGCCAGCAGCCAACCGCAGGGGTACCATAATGAAAAACTGTTTTTT
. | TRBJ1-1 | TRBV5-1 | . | CASRGFRDTKNTEAFF | TGCGCCAGCAGAGGGTTTCGGGACACCAAGAACACTGAAGCTTTCTTT
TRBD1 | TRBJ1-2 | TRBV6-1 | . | CASSHRGRGYTF | TGTGCCAGCAGTCACAGGGGGAGAGGCTACACCTTC
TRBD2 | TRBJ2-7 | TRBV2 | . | CASRGTSGLYEQYF | TGTGCCAGCAGGGGGACTAGCGGCCTCTACGAGCAGTACTTC
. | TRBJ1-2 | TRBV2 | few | CASRKEGYYGYTF | TGTGCCAGCAGGAAGGAGGGGTACTATGGCTACACCTTC
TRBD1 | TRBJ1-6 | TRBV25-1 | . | CASSEDRGIGSPLHF | TGTGCCAGCAGTGAAGACAGGGGAATCGGATCACCCCTCCACTTT
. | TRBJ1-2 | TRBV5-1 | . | CASSFGGTNYGYTF | TGCGCCAGCAGCTTCGGCGGAACTAACTATGGCTACACCTTC
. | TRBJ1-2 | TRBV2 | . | CASSETRGYTF | TGTGCCAGCAGTGAAACCCGGGGCTACACCTTC
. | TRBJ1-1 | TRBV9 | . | CASSRGEGPAEAFF | TGTGCCAGCAGCCGGGGGGAGGGGCCGGCTGAAGCTTTCTTT
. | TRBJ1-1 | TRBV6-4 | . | CASSEEEGGTEAFF | TGTGCCAGCAGTGAAGAGGAAGGGGGCACTGAAGCTTTCTTT
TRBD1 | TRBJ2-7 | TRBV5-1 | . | CASSLGGGWNIEQYF | TGCGCCAGCAGCTTGGGAGGGGGCTGGAATATCGAGCAGTACTTC
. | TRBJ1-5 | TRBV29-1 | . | CSVEEGGGSNQPQHF | TGCAGCGTTGAAGAGGGAGGGGGGAGCAATCAGCCCCAGCATTTT
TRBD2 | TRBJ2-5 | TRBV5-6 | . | CASSSGIGRGETQYF | TGTGCCAGCAGCTCCGGTATCGGGCGGGGGGAGACCCAGTACTTC
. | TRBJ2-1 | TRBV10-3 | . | CAAGMDNEQFF | TGTGCCGCCGGGATGGACAATGAGCAGTTCTTC
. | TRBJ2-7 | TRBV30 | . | CAWSKKRRGGEQYF | TGTGCCTGGAGTAAGAAGCGGAGGGGGGGCGAGCAGTACTTC
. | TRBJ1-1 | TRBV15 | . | CATSRGAGNTEAFF | TGTGCCACCAGCAGAGGGGCGGGGAACACTGAAGCTTTCTTT
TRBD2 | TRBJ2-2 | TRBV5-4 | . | CASSVPGLAGPTNTGELFF | TGTGCCAGCAGCGTGCCGGGACTAGCGGGGCCGACCAACACCGGGGAGCTGTTTTTT
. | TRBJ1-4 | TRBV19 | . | CASTARLNEKLFF | TGTGCCAGTACCGCGAGACTAAATGAAAAACTGTTTTTT
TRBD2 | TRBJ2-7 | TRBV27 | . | CASSPSGRASFVSYEQYF | TGTGCCAGCAGTCCTAGCGGGAGGGCCTCTTTTGTTTCCTATGAGCAGTACTTC
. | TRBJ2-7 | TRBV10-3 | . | CATLQTGSYEQYF | TGTGCCACCCTCCAGACAGGCTCCTACGAGCAGTACTTC
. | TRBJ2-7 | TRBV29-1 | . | CSVEESRAYEQYF | TGCAGCGTTGAAGAGTCCAGGGCTTACGAGCAGTACTTC
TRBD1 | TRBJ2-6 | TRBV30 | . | CAWSSLQDRAAANVLTF | TGTGCCTGGAGTTCCCTTCAAGACAGGGCGGCGGCCAACGTCCTGACTTTC
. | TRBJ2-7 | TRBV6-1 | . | CAGRRGLTYEQYF | TGTGCCGGTCGGAGGGGGCTGACCTACGAGCAGTACTTC
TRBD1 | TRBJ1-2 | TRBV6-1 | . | CASSVSPGGDGYTF | TGTGCCAGCAGTGTTTCGCCAGGGGGCGACGGCTACACCTTC
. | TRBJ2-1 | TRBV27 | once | CASKTTPVYNEQFF | TGTGCCAGCAAGACTACCCCCGTCTACAATGAGCAGTTCTTC
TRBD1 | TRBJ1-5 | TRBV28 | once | CASSGPTGRYNQPQHF | TGTGCCAGCAGTGGGCCGACAGGGAGGTACAATCAGCCCCAGCATTTT
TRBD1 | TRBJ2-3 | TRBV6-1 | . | CASSEWGTGADTQYF | TGTGCCAGCAGTGAATGGGGGACAGGGGCAGATACGCAGTATTTT
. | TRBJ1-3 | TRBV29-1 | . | CSARGRLSGNTIYF | TGCAGCGCCCGCGGGCGTCTCTCTGGAAACACCATATATTTT
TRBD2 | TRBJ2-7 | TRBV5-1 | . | CASSLEREEGEQYF | TGCGCCAGCAGCTTGGAGCGGGAGGAGGGGGAGCAGTACTTC
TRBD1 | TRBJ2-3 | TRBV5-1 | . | CASSSTGGTDTQYF | TGCGCCAGCAGCTCTACAGGGGGTACAGATACGCAGTATTTT
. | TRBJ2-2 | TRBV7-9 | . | CASSFATGLNTGELFF | TGTGCCAGCAGCTTTGCAACCGGTTTGAACACCGGGGAGCTGTTTTTT
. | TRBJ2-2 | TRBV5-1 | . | CASRSVGVTGELFF | TGCGCATCCAGGTCGGTGGGAGTGACCGGGGAGCTGTTTTTT
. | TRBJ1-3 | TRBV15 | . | CATSRDPTGGNTIYF | TGTGCCACCAGCAGAGATCCCACGGGAGGAAACACCATATATTTT
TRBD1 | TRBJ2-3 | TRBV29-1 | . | CSVRHRDRSIRTQYF | TGCAGCGTTCGTCACCGGGACAGGTCTATTCGTACGCAGTATTTT
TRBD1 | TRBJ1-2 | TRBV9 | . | CASSTDRGRVKGYTF | TGTGCCAGCAGCACGGACAGGGGGCGGGTTAAAGGCTACACCTTC
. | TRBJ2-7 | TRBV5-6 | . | CASSQTGLSYEQYF | TGTGCCAGCAGCCAGACGGGATTGTCCTACGAGCAGTACTTC
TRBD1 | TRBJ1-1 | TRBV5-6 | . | CASSLGGQGLEAFF | TGTGCCAGCAGCTTGGGTGGACAGGGGCTTGAAGCTTTCTTT
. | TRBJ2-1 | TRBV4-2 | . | CASSQEAGTEQFF | TGTGCCAGCAGCCAAGAGGCAGGAACTGAGCAGTTCTTC
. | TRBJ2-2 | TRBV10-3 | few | CAISVTANTGELFF | TGTGCCATCAGTGTAACGGCGAACACCGGGGAGCTGTTTTTT
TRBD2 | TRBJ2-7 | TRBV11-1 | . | CASSTSGGTYEQYF | TGTGCCAGCTCTACTAGCGGGGGAACCTACGAGCAGTACTTC
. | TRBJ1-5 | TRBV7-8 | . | CASSSPLDFRGYSNQPQHF | TGTGCCAGCAGTTCGCCATTGGACTTTCGGGGGTATAGCAATCAGCCCCAGCATTTT
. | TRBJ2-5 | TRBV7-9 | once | CASSLFGQGFQETQYF | TGTGCCAGCAGCTTATTCGGCCAGGGGTTCCAAGAGACCCAGTACTTC
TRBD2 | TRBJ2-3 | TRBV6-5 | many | CASSYKAAGGTDTQYF | TGTGCCAGCAGTTACAAGGCGGCGGGGGGCACAGATACGCAGTATTTT
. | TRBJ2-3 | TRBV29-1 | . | CSVVLYRAPIQADTQYF | TGCAGCGTGGTACTCTACAGGGCTCCCATTCAGGCAGATACGCAGTATTTT
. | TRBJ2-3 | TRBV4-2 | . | CASSQFSGNTDTQYF | TGTGCCAGCAGCCAATTTAGCGGAAACACAGATACGCAGTATTTT